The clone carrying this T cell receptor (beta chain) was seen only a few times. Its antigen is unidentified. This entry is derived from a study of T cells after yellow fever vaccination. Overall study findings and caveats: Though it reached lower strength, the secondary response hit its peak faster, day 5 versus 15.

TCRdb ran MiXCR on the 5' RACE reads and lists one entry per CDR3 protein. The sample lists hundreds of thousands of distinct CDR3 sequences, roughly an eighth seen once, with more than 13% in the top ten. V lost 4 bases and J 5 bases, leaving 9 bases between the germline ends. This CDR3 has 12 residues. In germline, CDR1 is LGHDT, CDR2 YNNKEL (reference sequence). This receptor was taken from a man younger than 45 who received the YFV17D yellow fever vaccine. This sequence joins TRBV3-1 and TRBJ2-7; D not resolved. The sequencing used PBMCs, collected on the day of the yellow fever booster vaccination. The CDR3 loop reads CASSLRPHEQYF. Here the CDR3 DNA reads TGTGCCAGCAGCCTAAGACCCCACGAGCAGTACTTC.